These 16 T cell receptor beta chains share one sample of origin, sequenced in a study of tumor-infiltrating lymphocytes in primary liver carcinoma. Unsorted whole blood yielded the blood RNA, and germline DNA was also extracted. Priming with a constant-region primer yielded TCR beta cDNA from around 540 ng total RNA. Generation of the TCR beta libraries relied on three nested multiplex PCR rounds using slightly modified ARM-PCR. Both of the initial two PCR rounds ran for about 11 cycles and employed TRBV1-TRBV30 forward primers alongside a C-beta reverse primer. TCRdb analysed the multiplex PCR reads with MiXCR anew, one entry per CDR3 protein. The table lists fewer than 350,000 distinct CDR3 sequences, 65% of them singletons. Specimen: peripheral blood. The receptors originated from a man aged 40-50 years with primary liver carcinoma and hepatitis B virus infection.

The chain has TRBV7-2 and TRBJ2-3; unclear D gene. V was clipped by 2 bases and J by 5 bases, with 8 bases between them. This CDR3 contains 13 residues. Germline CDR1 reads SGHTA; CDR2 reads FQGNSA. The CDR3 loop is CASSLSTGDTQYF. For the CDR3, the DNA is TGTGCCAGCAGCTTAAGTACCGGAGATACGCAGTATTTT.

Of note for this clonotype: A junction boundary mismatches the germline segment, possibly from a read error. This sequence joins TRBV5-1 and TRBJ2-1, with no clear D. The CDR3 spans 11 residues. Germline V lookup: CDR1 SGHRS, CDR2 YFSETQ. CDR3 coding DNA: TGCGCCAGCCGGGCTAACAATGGGCAGTTCTTC. It yields the protein CASRANNGQFF.

With respect to this clonotype: This may stem from a read error, because a much larger clone lies one nucleotide away. The chain uses TRBV12-3 or TRBV12-4 and TRBJ1-5; TRBD1 is a possible D gene (6 bases). Matching the DNA end better, TRBJ2-3 makes the J call doubtful. The CDR3 contains 14 residues. This CDR3 is CASSTSQGLQPQYF. CDR3 sequence (DNA): TGTGCCAGCAGTACCTCACAGGGTCTGCAGCCCCAGTATTTT.

The chain employs TRBV12-3 or TRBV12-4 and TRBJ2-3, with a weak D call TRBD1 (6 bases). V was cut by 7 bases and J by 11 bases, with 19 bases left in between. There are 13 residues in the CDR3. The CDR3 is CASNTPGRTVQYF. CDR3 sequence (DNA): TGTGCCAGCAATACGCCCGGACGGACAGTGCAGTATTTT.

This clonotype was observed at least ten times. This chain joins TRBV6-5 and TRBJ2-5; 7 nucleotides line up with TRBD1. The V gene's germline CDR1 is MNHEY and CDR2 SVGAGI. The ends lost 0 bases at V and 1 base at J; junction bases unmatched: 5. The CDR3 totals 16 residues. For the CDR3, the DNA is TGTGCCAGCAGTTACTCAATAGGGACAGCCCAAGAGACCCAGTACTTC. Protein: CASSYSIGTAQETQYF.

The V call is TRBV28, the J call TRBJ2-1; the D is unclear. Trimming removed 7 bases from V and 6 bases from J, with 13 bases in between. The CDR3 consists of 13 residues. Germline V gene lookup returns CDR1 MDHEN and CDR2 SYDVKM. Written as DNA, the CDR3 is TGTGCCAGCACAACACTAAGGATCAATGAGCAGTTCTTC. Translating it yields CASTTLRINEQFF.

This clonotype was detected many times. The J gene is TRBJ2-1, the V gene TRBV11-2; 8 bases are a match to TRBD1. Looked up from germline, CDR1 is SGHAT and CDR2 is FQNNGV. The length of the CDR3 is 15 residues. V shed 5 bases, J shed 10 bases, and the junction held 13 bases outside the gene matches. CDR3 nucleotides: TGTGCCAGCAGCGCACGGACAGGGATGCCCGTCGAGCAGTTCTTC. Translating it yields CASSARTGMPVEQFF.

This clonotype has a count of ten or more. The chain is built from TRBV11-3 and TRBJ2-3; D perhaps matches TRBD1 (6 bases). V gave up 2 bases and J gave up 2 bases, with 8 bases separating them. The CDR3 is 14 residues long. Germline CDR1 SGHNT, CDR2 YENEEA. DNA of the CDR3: TGTGCCAGCAGCTTAACAGGGACCACAGATACGCAGTATTTT. Translated, it gives CASSLTGTTDTQYF.

This chain uses TRBV6-2 or TRBV6-3 with TRBJ1-2; maybe TRBD1 (5 bases). CDR3 length: 15 amino acids. V lost 8 bases to trimming and J lost 4 bases, with 20 bases between them. CDR1 MNHEY and CDR2 SVGEGT come from the germline V gene. The CDR3 is CASRGTAEKVYGYTF. For the CDR3, the DNA is TGTGCCAGCCGGGGGACTGCCGAAAAAGTCTATGGCTACACCTTC.

In its sample, this clonotype was seen many times. This chain uses TRBV11-2 with TRBJ2-5; 8 positions match TRBD1. J gave up 7 bases and V 3 bases, and 13 bases lay outside the gene matches. This CDR3 region has 16 residues. CDR1 SGHAT and CDR2 FQNNGV come from the germline V gene. CDR3 sequence: CASSFDWTGSSGTQYF. CDR3 DNA: TGTGCCAGCAGCTTCGACTGGACAGGGTCATCAGGGACCCAGTACTTC.

About this clonotype itself: Because it lacks the conserved phenylalanine or tryptophan at the end, this CDR3 is likely a read error. The chain joins TRBV11-2 to TRBJ2-5; 7 bases agree with TRBD1. This CDR3 spans 14 amino acids. CDR1 is SGHAT and CDR2 is FQNNGV in the germline V gene. Unmatched junction bases numbered 7, after V lost 5 bases and J lost 4 bases. The CDR3 protein is CASSPRQGRETQYL. CDR3 nucleotides: TGTGCCAGCAGCCCCCGACAGGGCCGAGAGACCCAGTACTTG.

V usage is TRBV5-4 and J usage is TRBJ2-5; no clear D. Looked up from germline, CDR1 is SGHNT and CDR2 is YYREEE (reference sequence). Trimming removed 0 bases at V and 2 bases at J, with 11 bases between. The CDR3 is 15 residues long. The CDR3 DNA is TGTGCCAGCAGCTTGGGGGCGGACCTACAAGAGACCCAGTACTTC. Translating it yields CASSLGADLQETQYF.

The chain combines TRBV4-3 with TRBJ2-2, with 7 bases fitting TRBD2. The CDR3 has 15 amino acids. With 1 base clipped from V and 9 bases from J, the junction kept 8 bases outside the gene matches. The germline CDR1 and CDR2 sequences are LGHNA and YSLEER. This CDR3 is CASSQAGGNARELFF. The CDR3 DNA reads TGCGCCAGCAGCCAAGCGGGGGGTAACGCCAGGGAGCTGTTTTTT.

This clonotype was seen a few times. The genes are TRBV6-2 or TRBV6-3 and TRBJ2-7; D might be TRBD1 (6 bases). The ends were cut back, 0 bases at V and 9 bases at J, with 12 bases in the middle. The CDR3 has 13 amino acids. The V gene's germline CDR1 is MNHEY and CDR2 SVGEGT. This chain's CDR3 is CASSYSTRGWQYF. DNA for the CDR3: TGTGCCAGCAGTTACTCGACCAGGGGTTGGCAGTACTTC.

This clonotype was seen ten or more times. This chain uses TRBV6-6 with TRBJ2-1; no definite D call. Per the germline V gene, CDR1 is MNHNY and CDR2 is SVGAGI (reference sequence). The ends were cut back, 4 bases at V and 7 bases at J, with 8 bases in the middle. CDR3 size: 12 residues. The CDR3 coding sequence is TGTGCCAGCAGTTCCGGAGCAAATGAGCAGTTCTTC. Its protein is CASSSGANEQFF.

In this sample, this clonotype turned up many times. The chain couples TRBV6-6 to TRBJ2-3; D is undetermined. This CDR3 region has 13 residues. The V and J ends lost 3 bases and 7 bases respectively, with 11 bases between them. Germline CDR1 and CDR2: MNHNY and SVGAGI (reference sequence). The DNA of the CDR3 is TGTGCCAGCAGTTATGGGGTCATGAATACGCAGTATTTT. Its translation: CASSYGVMNTQYF.